The 5 T cell receptor beta chains listed next were all sequenced from one sample in a study of T cells in pancreatic ductal adenocarcinoma (TCRdb year 2017). Selected pancreatic ductal adenocarcinoma patients had undergone surgery without neoadjuvant therapy. Preparation of the library involved the immunoSEQ multiplex PCR assay. TCRdb stores this immuneACCESS table with in-frame sequences only. Part of the clones is absent; in the studies checked, under half of the shortfall reflects unresolved V genes, and no reason is known for the rest. Here the sample has about 30,000 clones; roughly nine tenths occur a single time. The ten largest clones add up to 2.2% of the sample. Sequenced: PBMCs. These receptors came from a human donor with pancreatic ductal adenocarcinoma.

The chain uses TRBV19 and TRBJ2-4; 10 nucleotides agree with TRBD1. Germline trimming cut 3 bases from V and 1 base from J; bases unmatched to any gene: 6. Germline V CDR1 and CDR2: LNHDA, SQIVND (reference sequence). The CDR3 extends over 17 amino acids. In DNA, the CDR3 is TGTGCCAGTAGTATTAGACAGGGGGCGCAGGCCAAAAACATTCAGTACTTC. Translated: CASSIRQGAQAKNIQYF.

The J gene is TRBJ2-7, the V gene TRBV18; perhaps TRBD1 as D (5 bases). The CDR3 consists of 12 residues. Germline assignment: CDR1 KGHSH and CDR2 LQKENI. V was pared by 4 bases and J by 4 bases, with 8 bases between. This CDR3 is CASSLDRYEQYF. The CDR3 DNA reads as TGTGCCAGCTCACTCGACAGATACGAGCAGTACTTC.

J is TRBJ2-7 and V is TRBV27; D is unresolved. Trimming cost V 5 bases and J 6 bases, with 20 bases left between them. Germline V gene lookup returns CDR1 MNHEY and CDR2 SMNVEV (reference sequence). The CDR3 totals 15 residues. The DNA of the CDR3 is TGTGCCAGCAGTAGCTCGCAGTTCGGTAATTCCGAGCAGTACTTC. Protein sequence: CASSSSQFGNSEQYF.

The chain recombines TRBV29-1 with TRBJ2-5; tentative D call: TRBD1 (6 bases). Trimming took off 4 bases at V and 3 bases at J, with 9 bases between the two ends. The CDR3 consists of 12 residues. Germline V CDR1 and CDR2: SQVTM, ANQGSEA. CDR3 amino acids: CSVGHREETQYF. CDR3 DNA: TGCAGCGTTGGTCACAGGGAAGAGACCCAGTACTTC.

V and J are TRBV11-2 and TRBJ2-7; 7 positions agree with TRBD2. Germline trimming cut 1 base from V and 4 bases from J; bases unmatched to any gene: 7. Germline assignment: CDR1 SGHAT and CDR2 FQNNGV. The CDR3 has 15 amino acids. For the CDR3, the DNA is TGTGCCAGCAGCTTAGGCTCCGCGGGAGAGTACGAGCAGTACTTC. Translating gives CASSLGSAGEYEQYF.